What follows is one T cell receptor beta chain and its context. Its antigen is still unknown. From germline, CDR1 is MDHEN and CDR2 SYDVKM. The CDR3 contains 14 residues. The ends were cut back, 2 bases at V and 7 bases at J, with 14 bases in the middle. Each CDR3 protein is one row after TCRdb ran MiXCR on the 5' RACE reads. Of about 410,000 distinct CDR3 sequences listed, less than 25% are singletons. This sample is drawn from a study of T-cell memory formation after mild COVID-19. Overall study results and limits: Contracting clones, day 15 to 85, had balanced CD4/CD8, and later expanders favored CD4+. Contracting CD4+ clones sat mainly in CM and EM; CD8+ in EMRA. Pre-infection memory carried some responding clones, suggesting that cross-reactive memory joined.

The chain links TRBV28 to TRBJ1-1, with a possible D match to TRBD1 (6 bases). The receptor was derived from an adult woman who had mild COVID-19 (a few samples of this study predate the infection). Cell type and time point are not known. Sequencing was carried out using PBMCs or a T cell subset sorted from them (not recorded which). In DNA form, the CDR3 reads TGTGCCAGCAGTTTAGCCGGGACACGGAATGAAGCTTTCTTT. Translation gives CASSLAGTRNEAFF.